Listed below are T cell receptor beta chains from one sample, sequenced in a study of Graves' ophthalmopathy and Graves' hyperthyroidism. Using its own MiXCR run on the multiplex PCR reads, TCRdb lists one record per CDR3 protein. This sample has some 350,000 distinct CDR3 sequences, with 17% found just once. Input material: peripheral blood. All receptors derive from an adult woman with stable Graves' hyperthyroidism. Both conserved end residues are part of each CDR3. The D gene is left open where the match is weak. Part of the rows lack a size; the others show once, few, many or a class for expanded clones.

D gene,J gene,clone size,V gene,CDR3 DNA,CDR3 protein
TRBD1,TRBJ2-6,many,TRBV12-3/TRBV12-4,TGTGCCAGCACCCCCTCGGGACAGTCGAGCTCTGGGGCCAACGTCCTGACTTTC,CASTPSGQSSSGANVLTF
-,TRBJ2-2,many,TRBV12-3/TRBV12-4,TGTGCCAGCAGGCGGGCCAGAACGAACGGGGAGCTGTTTTTT,CASRRARTNGELFF
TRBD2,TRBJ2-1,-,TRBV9,TGTGCCAGCAGCGTAGAGATAGCGGGAGGGCCAATATATGAGCAGTTCTTC,CASSVEIAGGPIYEQFF
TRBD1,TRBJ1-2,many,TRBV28,TGTGCCAGTACTTCACCGGGACAGGGCCAGGATGGCTACACCTTC,CASTSPGQGQDGYTF
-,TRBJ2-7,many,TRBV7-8,TGTGCCAGCAAACAAGCGTCTGGGGGGCCCTACGAGCAGTACTTC,CASKQASGGPYEQYF
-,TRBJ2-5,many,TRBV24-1,TGTGCCACCAGTGGCATCACCGGGACAAGGGGTACGAAAGAGACCCAGTACTTC,CATSGITGTRGTKETQYF
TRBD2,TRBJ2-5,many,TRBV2,TGTGCCAGCAGTGAAAGGCTAGCGGGCCAAGAGACCCAGTACTTC,CASSERLAGQETQYF
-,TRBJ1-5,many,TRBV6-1,TGTGCCAGCAGTGGACAGAGTACGAGAAGGCCCCAGCATTTT,CASSGQSTRRPQHF
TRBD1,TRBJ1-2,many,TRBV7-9,TGTGCCAGCAGCTTAGCAGGGGGCGGTGGCTATGGCTACACCTTC,CASSLAGGGGYGYTF
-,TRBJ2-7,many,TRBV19,TGTGCCTTTAGGGACTACGAGCAGTACTTC,CAFRDYEQYF
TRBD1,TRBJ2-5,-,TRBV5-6,TGTGCCAGCAGTCTGACAGGGAAGACCCAGTACTTC,CASSLTGKTQYF
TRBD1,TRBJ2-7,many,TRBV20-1,TGCAGTGCGAATAGAGGGACAGGGCTCTACGAGCAGTACTTC,CSANRGTGLYEQYF
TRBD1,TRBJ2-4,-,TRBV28,TGTGCCAGCAGTCCTTTAGGGACAGGCTACCCTGGTGTCAAAAACATTCAGTACTTC,CASSPLGTGYPGVKNIQYF
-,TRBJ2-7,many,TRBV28,TGTGCCAGCAGCCGAGGGGACCGTTCCTACGAGCAGTACTTC,CASSRGDRSYEQYF
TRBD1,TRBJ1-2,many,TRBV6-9,TGTGCCAGCAGCCCTTTGGGGACAGGTCTCTATGGCTACACCTTC,CASSPLGTGLYGYTF
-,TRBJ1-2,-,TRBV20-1,TGCAGTGCCTCGGCCCTAGAACCTAACAGGCGAATCCACTATGGCTACACCTTC,CSASALEPNRRIHYGYTF
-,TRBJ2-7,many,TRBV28,TGTGCCAGCAGTTGGGCCGAGCGGCGGTACTTC,CASSWAERRYF
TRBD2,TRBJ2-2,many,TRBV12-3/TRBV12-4,TGTGCCAGCAGTCCCTGGGCTAGCGGACACACCGGGGAGCTGTTTTTT,CASSPWASGHTGELFF
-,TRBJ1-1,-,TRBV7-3,TGTGCCAGCAGCTTAACGAGGCTGACTGAAGCTTTCTTT,CASSLTRLTEAFF
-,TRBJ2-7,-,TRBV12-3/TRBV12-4,TGTGCCACCCTTCCCGTGTCCTACGAGCAGTACTTC,CATLPVSYEQYF
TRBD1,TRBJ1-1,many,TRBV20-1,TGCAGTGCTAGAGATAAGCCGGGACAGGGAAACACTGAAGCTTTCTTT,CSARDKPGQGNTEAFF
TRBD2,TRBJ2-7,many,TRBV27,TGTGCCAGCAGTTTACCATCCCTACTAGCGGGACCCTCCCCCGGGGACTACGAGCAGTACTTC,CASSLPSLLAGPSPGDYEQYF